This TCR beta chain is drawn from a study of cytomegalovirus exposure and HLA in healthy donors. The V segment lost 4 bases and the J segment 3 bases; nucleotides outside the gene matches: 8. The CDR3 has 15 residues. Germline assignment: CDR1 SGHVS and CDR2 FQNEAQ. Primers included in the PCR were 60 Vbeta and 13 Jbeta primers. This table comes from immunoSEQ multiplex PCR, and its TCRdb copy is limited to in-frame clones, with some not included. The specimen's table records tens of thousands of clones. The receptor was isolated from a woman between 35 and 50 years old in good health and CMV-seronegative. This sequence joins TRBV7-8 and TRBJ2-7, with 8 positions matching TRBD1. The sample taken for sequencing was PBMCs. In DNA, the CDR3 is TGTGCCAGCAGCTCTGCGGGACAGGTCAGCTACGAGCAGTACTTC. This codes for CASSSAGQVSYEQYF.